Sequencing of this T cell receptor beta chain was carried out in a study of resident and recirculating memory T cells in vitiligo. Study context: The samples were homogenized without cell sorting before genomic DNA extraction.

Only in-frame clones appear in the TCRdb table, and some are missing; sequencing was by immunoSEQ multiplex PCR. The table has tens of thousands of clones, 92% seen once. In regard to this clone: As yet, its antigen is unknown.

Whole-study findings and limits: No single dominant TCR clone appeared; lesion clonality varied. TCR sequences were not conserved across biopsy sites or patients.

This sequence was found in a male donor with vitiligo. Sequencing was carried out using blood.

CDR3 sequence reads: CASSTGGMREKLFF. The CDR3 DNA is TGTGCCAGCAGTACAGGGGGCATGCGAGAAAAACTGTTTTTT. The chain uses TRBV28 and TRBJ1-4, with TRBD1 identical over 9 bases. Unmatched junction bases numbered 6, after V lost 5 bases and J lost 8 bases. The germline CDR1 and CDR2 sequences are MDHEN and SYDVKM. CDR3 length equals 14 residues.